This entry lists 6 T cell receptor beta chains sequenced from one sample in a study of beta chain features in type 1 diabetes. Expressed TCRB transcripts were sequenced, since all the RNA that had been isolated was reverse transcribed. Sequenced by immunoSEQ multiplex PCR; TCRdb stores in-frame clones only, minus some. Among 350,000 to 450,000 clones listed, about 15% were seen once. The specimen was naive CD4+ T cells from blood. These receptors were obtained from a man between 25 and 39 years old in good health.

Only a few counts were recorded for this clone. This chain links TRBV7-9 with TRBJ1-4, with D possibly TRBD1 on 5 matching bases. The V end was cut by 7 bases, the J end by 5 bases, with 14 bases between. Germline-derived CDR1 and CDR2 are SEHNR and FQNEAQ (reference sequence). The CDR3 consists of 14 residues. The CDR3 sequence: CASTATDNNEKLFF. CDR3 nucleotide sequence: TGTGCCAGCACCGCGACAGATAACAATGAAAAACTGTTTTTT.

The sample holds a few counts of this clone. This rearrangement joins TRBV6-5 to TRBJ2-7, with TRBD1 identical over 7 bases. This CDR3 spans 14 amino acids. Germline V CDR1 and CDR2: MNHEY, SVGAGI. With 5 bases clipped from V and 0 bases from J, the junction kept 4 bases outside the gene matches. The DNA for the CDR3 is TGTGCCAGCAGTAAACACAGGGGCTCCTACGAGCAGTACGTC. Its translation: CASSKHRGSYEQYV.

This chain uses TRBV6-6 with TRBJ2-7; D remains ambiguous. This CDR3 spans 14 amino acids. Trimming took 5 bases from V and 3 from J, leaving 14 bases between them. Germline V gene lookup returns CDR1 MNHNY and CDR2 SVGAGI (reference sequence). The CDR3 DNA sequence: TGTGCCAGCAGTCCTATGGGCCCACTCTACGAGCAGTACGTC. Translated, it gives CASSPMGPLYEQYV.

CDR3: CASSGSSYTF. In nucleotides, the CDR3 is TGTGCCAGCAGTGGATCAAGCTACACCTTC. The V call is TRBV2, the J call TRBJ1-2; D call uncertain. The germline V and J ends were trimmed by 4 bases and 9 bases, with 6 bases remaining between them. Germline loops: CDR1 SNHLY, CDR2 FYNNEI. This CDR3 spans 10 amino acids.

This clone was observed at least ten times. This chain links TRBV28 with TRBJ2-4; D is perhaps TRBD2 (7 bases). The germline V gene has CDR1 MDHEN and CDR2 SYDVKM. The CDR3 length is 15 residues. V was cut by 6 bases and J by 8 bases, with 20 bases left in between. For the CDR3, the DNA is TGTGCCAGCAGCATCCTCGGGGGGCAAGTAGACATTCAGTACTTC. As protein: CASSILGGQVDIQYF.

The J gene is TRBJ2-1, the V gene TRBV6-5, with a tentative D call TRBD1 (6 bases). Germline CDR1 MNHEY, CDR2 SVGAGI. The CDR3 spans 12 residues. The V and J ends lost 7 bases and 9 bases respectively, with 13 bases between them. CDR3 coding DNA: TGTGCCAGCATCTCCAGGGGACGTGAGCAGTTCTTC. Its translation: CASISRGREQFF.